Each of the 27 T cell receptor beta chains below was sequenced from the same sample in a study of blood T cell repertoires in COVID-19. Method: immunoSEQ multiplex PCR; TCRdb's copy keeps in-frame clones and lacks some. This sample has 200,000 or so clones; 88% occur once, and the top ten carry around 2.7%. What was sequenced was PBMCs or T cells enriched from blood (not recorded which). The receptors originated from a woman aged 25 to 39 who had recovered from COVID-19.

The CDR3 DNA reads TGTGCCAGCAGTTTCATGAACACTGAAGCTTTCTTT. Amino acid sequence: CASSFMNTEAFF. The genes are TRBV12-3 or TRBV12-4 and TRBJ1-1; no clear D gene. The CDR3 sequence is 12 residues long. V was shortened by 3 bases and J by 0 bases, with 2 bases between the two germline ends.

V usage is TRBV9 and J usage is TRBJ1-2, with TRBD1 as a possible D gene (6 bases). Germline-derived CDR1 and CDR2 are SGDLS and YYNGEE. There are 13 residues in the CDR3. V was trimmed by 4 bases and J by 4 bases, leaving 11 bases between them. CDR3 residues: CASSSGQSYGYTF. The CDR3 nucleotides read TGTGCCAGCAGCTCTGGACAGTCCTATGGCTACACCTTC.

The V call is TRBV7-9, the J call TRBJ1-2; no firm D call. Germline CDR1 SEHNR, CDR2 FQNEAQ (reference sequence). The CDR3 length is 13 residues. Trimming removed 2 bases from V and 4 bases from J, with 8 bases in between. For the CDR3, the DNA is TGTGCCAGCAGCTTACGGCGGAGCTATGGCTACACCTTC. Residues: CASSLRRSYGYTF. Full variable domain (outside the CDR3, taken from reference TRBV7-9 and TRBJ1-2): DTGVSQNPRHKITKRGQNVTFRCDPISEHNRLYWYRQTLGQGPEFLTYFQNEAQLEKSRLLSDRFSAERPKGSFSTLEIQRTEQGDSAMYLCASSLRRSYGYTFGSGTRLTVV.

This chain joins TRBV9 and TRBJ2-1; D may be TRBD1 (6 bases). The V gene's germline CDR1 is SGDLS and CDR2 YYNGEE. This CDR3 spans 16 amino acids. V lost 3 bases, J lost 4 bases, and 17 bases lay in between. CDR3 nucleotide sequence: TGTGCCAGCAGCGACAACATCGAGGGGGAGTACAATGAGCAGTTCTTC. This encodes CASSDNIEGEYNEQFF.

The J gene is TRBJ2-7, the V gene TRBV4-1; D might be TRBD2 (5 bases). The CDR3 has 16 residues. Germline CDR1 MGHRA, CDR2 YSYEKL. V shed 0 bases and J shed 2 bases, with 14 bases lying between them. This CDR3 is CASSQDLGGSPYEQYF. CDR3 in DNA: TGCGCCAGCAGCCAAGATTTAGGTGGGAGCCCCTACGAGCAGTACTTC.

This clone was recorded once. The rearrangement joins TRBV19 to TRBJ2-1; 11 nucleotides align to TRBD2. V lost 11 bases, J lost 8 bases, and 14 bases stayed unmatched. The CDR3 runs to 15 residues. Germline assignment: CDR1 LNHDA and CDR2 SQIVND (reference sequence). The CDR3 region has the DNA TGTGCCGCGTCTCCGCGTAGCGGGGGGGCCGATGAGCAGTTCTTC. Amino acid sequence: CAASPRSGGADEQFF.

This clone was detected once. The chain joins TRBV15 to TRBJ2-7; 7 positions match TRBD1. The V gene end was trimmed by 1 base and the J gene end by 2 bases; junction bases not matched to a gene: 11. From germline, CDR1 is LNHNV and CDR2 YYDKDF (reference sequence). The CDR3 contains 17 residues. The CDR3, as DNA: TGTGCCACCAGCAGAGGTCGAGGGGGAACAGGGGCCTACGAGCAGTACTTC. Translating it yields CATSRGRGGTGAYEQYF. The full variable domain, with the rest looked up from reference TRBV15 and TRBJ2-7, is DAMVIQNPRYQVTQFGKPVTLSCSQTLNHNVMYWYQQKSSQAPKLLFHYYDKDFNNEADTPDNFQSRRPNTSFCFLDIRSPGLGDTAMYLCATSRGRGGTGAYEQYFGPGTRLTVT.

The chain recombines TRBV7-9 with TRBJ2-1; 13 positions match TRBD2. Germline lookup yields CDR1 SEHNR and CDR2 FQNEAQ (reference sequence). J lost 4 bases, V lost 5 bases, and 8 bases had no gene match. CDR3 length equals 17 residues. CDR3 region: CASSPGTSGVIYNEQFF. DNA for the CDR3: TGTGCCAGCAGCCCAGGGACTAGCGGGGTTATTTACAATGAGCAGTTCTTC.

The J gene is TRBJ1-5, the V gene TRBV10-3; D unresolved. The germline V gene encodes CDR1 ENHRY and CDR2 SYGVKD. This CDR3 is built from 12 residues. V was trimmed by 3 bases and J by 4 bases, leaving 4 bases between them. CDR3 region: CAISERNQPQHF. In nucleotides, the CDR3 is TGTGCCATCAGTGAACGGAATCAGCCCCAGCATTTT.

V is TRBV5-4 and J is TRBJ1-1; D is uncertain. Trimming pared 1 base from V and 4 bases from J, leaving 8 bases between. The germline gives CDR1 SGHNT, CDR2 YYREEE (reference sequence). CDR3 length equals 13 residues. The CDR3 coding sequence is TGTGCCAGCAGCTTGATTGCTACCACTGAAGCTTTCTTT. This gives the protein CASSLIATTEAFF.

The DNA for the CDR3 is TGTGCCAGCAGTCCATTCGGGAGGGGCTTCCGAGAGACCCAGTACTTC. Translating gives CASSPFGRGFRETQYF. The genes are TRBV7-6 and TRBJ2-5; 8 nucleotides match TRBD2. Per germline, CDR1 SGHVS and CDR2 FNYEAQ. The CDR3 runs 16 residues. The V segment lost 6 bases and the J segment 4 bases; nucleotides outside the gene matches: 13.

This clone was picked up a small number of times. The CDR3 nucleotides read TGTGCCAGCAGCCAAATGTTAGGAAACACCATATATTTT. Encoded protein: CASSQMLGNTIYF. The chain carries TRBV3-1 (or the pseudogene TRBV3-2) and TRBJ1-3; no firm D call. Germline values: CDR1 LGHDT, CDR2 YNNKEL (reference sequence). V shed 2 bases and J shed 4 bases, with 6 bases lying between them. The CDR3 sequence is 13 residues long.

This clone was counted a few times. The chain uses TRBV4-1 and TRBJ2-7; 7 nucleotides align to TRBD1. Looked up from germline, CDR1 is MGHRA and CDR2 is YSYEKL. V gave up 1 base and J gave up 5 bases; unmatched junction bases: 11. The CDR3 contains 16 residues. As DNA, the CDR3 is TGCGCCAGCAGCCAAGCAGCCCAGACAGGGTGGAACGAGCAGTACTTC. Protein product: CASSQAAQTGWNEQYF.

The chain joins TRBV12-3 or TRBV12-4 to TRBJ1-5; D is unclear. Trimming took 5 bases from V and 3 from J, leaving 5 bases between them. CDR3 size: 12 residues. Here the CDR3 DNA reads TGTGCCAGCAGTCAATCCAATCAGCCCCAGCATTTT. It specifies CASSQSNQPQHF.

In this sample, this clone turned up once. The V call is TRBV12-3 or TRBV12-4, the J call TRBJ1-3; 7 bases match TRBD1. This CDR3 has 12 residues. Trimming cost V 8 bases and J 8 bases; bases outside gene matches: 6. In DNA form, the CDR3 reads TGTGCCAGCTCAGACAGGGTATACACCATATATTTT. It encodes CASSDRVYTIYF.

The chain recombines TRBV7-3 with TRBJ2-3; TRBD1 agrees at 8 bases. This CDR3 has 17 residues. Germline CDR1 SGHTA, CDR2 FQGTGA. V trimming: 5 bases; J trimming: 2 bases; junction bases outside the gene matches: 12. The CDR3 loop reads CASSRVTSGGYTDTQYF. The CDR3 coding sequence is TGTGCCAGCAGCCGGGTTACATCAGGGGGCTACACAGATACGCAGTATTTT.

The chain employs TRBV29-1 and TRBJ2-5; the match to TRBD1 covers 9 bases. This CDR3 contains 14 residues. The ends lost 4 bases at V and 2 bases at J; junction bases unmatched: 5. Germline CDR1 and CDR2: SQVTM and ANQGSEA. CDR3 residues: CSVADRGRQETQYF. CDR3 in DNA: TGCAGCGTTGCGGACAGGGGTAGGCAAGAGACCCAGTACTTC. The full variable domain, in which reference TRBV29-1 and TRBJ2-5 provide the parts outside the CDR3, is SAVISQKPSRDICQRGTSLTIQCQVDSQVTMMFWYRQQPGQSLTLIATANQGSEATYESGFVIDKFPISRPNLTFSTLTVSNMSPEDSSIYLCSVADRGRQETQYFGPGTRLLVL.

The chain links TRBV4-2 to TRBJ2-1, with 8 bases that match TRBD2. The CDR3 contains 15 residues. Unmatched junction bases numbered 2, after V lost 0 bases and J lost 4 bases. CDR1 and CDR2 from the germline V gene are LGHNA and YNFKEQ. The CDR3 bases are TGTGCCAGCAGCCAAGATAAGCGGGGGTACAATGAGCAGTTCTTC. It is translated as CASSQDKRGYNEQFF.

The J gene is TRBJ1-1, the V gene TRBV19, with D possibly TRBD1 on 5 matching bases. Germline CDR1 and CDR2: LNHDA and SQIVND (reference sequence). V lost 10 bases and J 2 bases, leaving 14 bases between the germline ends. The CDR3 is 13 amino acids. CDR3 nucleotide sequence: TGTGCCACCCCGGTAGGGGTTAACACTGAAGCTTTCTTT. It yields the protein CATPVGVNTEAFF.

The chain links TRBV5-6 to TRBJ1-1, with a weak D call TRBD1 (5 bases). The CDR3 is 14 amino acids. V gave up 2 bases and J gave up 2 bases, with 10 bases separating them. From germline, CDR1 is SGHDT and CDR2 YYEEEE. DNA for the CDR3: TGTGCCAGCAGCTTTTCCGGGGGAAACACTGAAGCTTTCTTT. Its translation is CASSFSGGNTEAFF.

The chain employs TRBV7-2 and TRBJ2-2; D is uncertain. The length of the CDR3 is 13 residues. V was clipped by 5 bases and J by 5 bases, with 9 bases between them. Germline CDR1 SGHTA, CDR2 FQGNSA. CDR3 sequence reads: CASSTEMTGELFF. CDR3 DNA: TGTGCCAGCAGCACAGAGATGACCGGGGAGCTGTTTTTT.

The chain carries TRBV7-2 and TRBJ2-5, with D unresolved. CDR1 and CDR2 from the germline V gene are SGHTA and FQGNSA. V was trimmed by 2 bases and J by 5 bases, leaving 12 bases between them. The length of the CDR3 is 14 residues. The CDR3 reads CASSLNGGTETQYF. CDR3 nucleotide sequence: TGTGCCAGCAGCTTAAATGGCGGCACGGAGACCCAGTACTTC.

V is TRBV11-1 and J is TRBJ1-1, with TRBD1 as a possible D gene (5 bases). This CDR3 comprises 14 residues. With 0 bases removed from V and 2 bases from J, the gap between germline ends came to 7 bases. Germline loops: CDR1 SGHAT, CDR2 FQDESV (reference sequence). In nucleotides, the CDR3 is TGTGCCAGCAGCTTAGCTAGGGGAAACACTGAAGCTTTCTTT. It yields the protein CASSLARGNTEAFF. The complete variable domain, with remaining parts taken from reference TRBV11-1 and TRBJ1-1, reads EAEVAQSPRYKITEKSQAVAFWCDPISGHATLYWYRQILGQGPELLVQFQDESVVDDSQLPKDRFSAERLKGVDSTLKIQPAELGDSAMYLCASSLARGNTEAFFGQGTRLTVV.

The CDR3 is CASSEAGQYPYEQYF. In nucleotides, the CDR3 is TGTGCCAGCAGTGAAGCGGGACAGTACCCCTACGAGCAGTACTTC. The genes are TRBV6-1 and TRBJ2-7, with 7 bases that match TRBD1. V shed 0 bases, J shed 2 bases, and the junction held 4 bases outside the gene matches. Germline V gene sequence: CDR1 MNHNS, CDR2 SASEGT. The CDR3 consists of 15 residues.

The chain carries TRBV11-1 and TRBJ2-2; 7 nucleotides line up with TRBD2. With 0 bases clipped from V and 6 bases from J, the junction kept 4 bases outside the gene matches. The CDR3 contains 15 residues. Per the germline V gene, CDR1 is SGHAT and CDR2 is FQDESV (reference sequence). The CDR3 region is CASSLAGGFPGELFF. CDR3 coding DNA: TGTGCCAGCAGCTTAGCGGGGGGGTTCCCCGGGGAGCTGTTTTTT.

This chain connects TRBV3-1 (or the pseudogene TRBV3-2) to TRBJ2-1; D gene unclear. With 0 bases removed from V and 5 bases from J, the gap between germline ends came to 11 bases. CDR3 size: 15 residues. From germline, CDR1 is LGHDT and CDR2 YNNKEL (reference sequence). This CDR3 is CASSQDNSRDNEQFF. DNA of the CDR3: TGTGCCAGCAGCCAAGATAACAGTAGAGACAATGAGCAGTTCTTC.

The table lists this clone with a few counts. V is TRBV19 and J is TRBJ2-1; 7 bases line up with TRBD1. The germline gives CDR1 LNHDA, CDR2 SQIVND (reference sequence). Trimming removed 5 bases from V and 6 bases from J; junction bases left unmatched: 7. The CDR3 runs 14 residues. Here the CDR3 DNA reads TGTGCCAGTAGTTCAAGGACAGGAGGCAATGAGCAGTTCTTC. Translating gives CASSSRTGGNEQFF.